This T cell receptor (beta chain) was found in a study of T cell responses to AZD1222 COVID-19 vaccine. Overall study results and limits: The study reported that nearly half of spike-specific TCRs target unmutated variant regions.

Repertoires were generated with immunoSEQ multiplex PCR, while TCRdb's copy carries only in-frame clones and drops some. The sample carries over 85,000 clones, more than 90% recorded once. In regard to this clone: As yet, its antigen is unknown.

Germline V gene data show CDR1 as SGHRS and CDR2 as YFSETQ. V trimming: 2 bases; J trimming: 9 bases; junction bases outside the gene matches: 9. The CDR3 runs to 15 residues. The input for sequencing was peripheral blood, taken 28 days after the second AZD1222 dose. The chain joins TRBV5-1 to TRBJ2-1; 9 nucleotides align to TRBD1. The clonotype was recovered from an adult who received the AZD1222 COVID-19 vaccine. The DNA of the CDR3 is TGCGCCAGCAGCTTTACAGGGGGCGGGATGGGTGAGCAGTTCTTC. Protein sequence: CASSFTGGGMGEQFF.